This TCR beta chain emerged from a study of T cell responses to AZD1222 COVID-19 vaccine. The CDR3 runs 12 residues. Germline loops: CDR1 KGHSH, CDR2 LQKENI. Trimming removed 4 bases at V and 8 bases at J, with 8 bases between. On this clone: No antigen is known for it.

Libraries were prepared by immunoSEQ multiplex PCR; TCRdb keeps only in-frame clonotypes and omits some of them. This sample yields roughly 130,000 clones, of which roughly 94% are seen a single time; around 7% belongs to the top ten. Study-wide results and limits: Vaccination with two AZD1222 doses was followed by a rise in Spike-specific TCR breadth and depth. CD4 TCRs covered the whole spike, strongest at regions 160-218 and 743-854.

This TCR was sampled from an adult in good health. The specimen was peripheral blood, collected on day 0 of AZD1222 vaccination. The chain links TRBV18 to TRBJ1-4; no clear D gene. In nucleotides, the CDR3 is TGTGCCAGCTCACGTCCCGCGGAAAAACTGTTTTTT. It specifies CASSRPAEKLFF.